The next 29 T cell receptor beta chains were all read from a single sample in a study of shared clonotypes between healthy human individuals. Profiled with immunoSEQ multiplex PCR; TCRdb holds only in-frame clones, not every one. The sample includes around 2,000,000 clones, 85% to 95% of them seen just once. Source material: naive CD4+ T cells sorted from blood. Subset defined: CD45RA+ positively selected. The receptors derive from a man between 18 and 29 years old in good health.

The CDR3 region is CASTWDSGNTIYF. The CDR3 DNA is TGTGCCAGCACCTGGGACTCTGGAAACACCATATATTTT. The chain carries TRBV28 and TRBJ1-3; D not certain. The CDR3 is made up of 13 amino acids. Germline V lookup: CDR1 MDHEN, CDR2 SYDVKM. Trimming cost V 7 bases and J 0 bases, with 7 bases left between them.

This sequence joins TRBV6-1 and TRBJ2-2, with 14 bases aligning to TRBD2. The CDR3 covers 17 residues. The germline V gene encodes CDR1 MNHNS and CDR2 SASEGT. V shed 3 bases and J 4 bases; nucleotides not matched to a gene: 4. The CDR3 DNA reads TGTGCCAGCAGTGACGGGACTAGCGGGAGTAGCACCGGGGAGCTGTTTTTT. Protein: CASSDGTSGSSTGELFF.

This clone turned up a few times. This chain uses TRBV5-1 with TRBJ1-5, with D uncertain. CDR1 and CDR2 (germline): SGHRS, YFSETQ. V gave up 0 bases and J gave up 6 bases, with 10 bases separating them. The CDR3 has 14 residues. The CDR3 spells CASSLGQSGQPQHF. The DNA of the CDR3 is TGCGCCAGCAGCTTGGGCCAGAGCGGTCAGCCCCAGCATTTT.

The rearrangement links TRBV5-4 to TRBJ2-5; 11 bases agree with TRBD2. Germline CDR1 reads SGHNT; CDR2 reads YYREEE (reference sequence). The CDR3 consists of 19 residues. The ends lost 3 bases at V and 5 bases at J; junction bases unmatched: 18. Here the CDR3 reads CASSSVLLAGGLLRETQYF. As DNA, the CDR3 is TGTGCCAGCAGCTCCGTCCTTTTAGCGGGAGGGCTCCTGAGGGAGACCCAGTACTTC.

The chain couples TRBV30 to TRBJ1-2; no clear D. The germline CDR1 and CDR2 sequences are GTSNPN and SVGIG (reference sequence). V was shortened by 1 base and J by 4 bases, with 10 bases between the two germline ends. The CDR3 sequence is 13 residues long. The CDR3 loop is CAWSDQVGYGYTF. The DNA for the CDR3 is TGTGCCTGGAGTGACCAGGTTGGCTATGGCTACACCTTC.

This chain joins TRBV25-1 and TRBJ2-7; no firm D call. Germline V CDR1 and CDR2: MGHDK, SYGVNS. V was cut by 10 bases and J by 2 bases, with 9 bases left in between. The CDR3 contains 11 residues. CDR3: CAKAKTYEQYF. The CDR3 DNA is TGTGCCAAAGCCAAGACCTACGAGCAGTACTTC.

The rearrangement uses TRBV30 and TRBJ2-3; no clear D gene. Germline CDR1 and CDR2: GTSNPN and SVGIG (reference sequence). The CDR3 length is 14 residues. Trimming pared 0 bases from V and 3 bases from J, leaving 10 bases between. CDR3 in DNA: TGTGCCTGGAGTGTACGGCTAGAGACAGATACGCAGTATTTT. Protein: CAWSVRLETDTQYF.

The CDR3: CASSRSSLYEQYF. The CDR3 DNA reads as TGTGCCAGCTCACGGTCCTCCTTGTACGAGCAGTACTTC. J is TRBJ2-7 and V is TRBV18; no reliable D call. The CDR3 is 13 amino acids. Trimming took 4 bases from V and 4 from J, leaving 11 bases between them. The germline gives CDR1 KGHSH, CDR2 LQKENI.

The chain uses TRBV30 and TRBJ2-2; D might be TRBD2 (6 bases). Trimming took 1 base from V and 1 from J, leaving 10 bases between them. This CDR3 has 15 amino acids. The germline V gene encodes CDR1 GTSNPN and CDR2 SVGIG (reference sequence). The DNA of the CDR3 is TGTGCCTGGAGTGGGGTTAGCGGGAACACCGGGGAGCTGTTTTTT. Translating it yields CAWSGVSGNTGELFF.

With respect to this clone: Other DNA sequences in the same sample also yield this CDR3. This chain links TRBV10-3 with TRBJ1-5, with D possibly TRBD1 on 6 matching bases. The CDR3 is 13 amino acids. Trimming cost V 7 bases and J 1 base, with 8 bases left between them. Germline values: CDR1 ENHRY, CDR2 SYGVKD. Here the CDR3 reads CAITQGSNQPQHF. Written as DNA, the CDR3 is TGTGCCATCACGCAGGGGAGCAATCAGCCCCAGCATTTT.

The chain uses TRBV7-2 and TRBJ2-7, with D unresolved. CDR1 and CDR2 (germline): SGHTA, FQGNSA. Trimming left V 5 bases short and J 0 bases short, with 14 bases between. The CDR3 is 15 residues long. For the CDR3, the DNA is TGTGCCAGCAGCCTACAGCCCAGTTACTCCTACGAGCAGTACTTC. Translating it yields CASSLQPSYSYEQYF.

This clone appeared once. V usage is TRBV13 and J usage is TRBJ1-6; unclear D gene. Germline CDR1 PRHDT, CDR2 FYEKMQ (reference sequence). This CDR3 comprises 18 residues. V shed 0 bases and J shed 10 bases, with 22 bases lying between them. The CDR3 region has the DNA TGTGCCAGCAGCTTAGGCCGGCAGGTGCGCTATTCCGGGTCACCCCTCCACTTT. It yields the protein CASSLGRQVRYSGSPLHF.

The gene calls are TRBV7-2 and TRBJ2-5, with 10 bases aligning to TRBD1. CDR3 length: 15 amino acids. After removal of 3 bases from V and 4 bases from J, the junction contained 5 bases not matched to a gene. Per germline, CDR1 SGHTA and CDR2 FQGNSA. The DNA of the CDR3 is TGTGCCAGCAGCTTGTCGGACAGGGGGAGAGAGACCCAGTACTTC. Amino acid sequence: CASSLSDRGRETQYF.

The V and J genes are TRBV11-3 and TRBJ2-5; D might be TRBD2 (6 bases). The CDR3 is 17 amino acids. Trimming removed 1 base at V and 3 bases at J, with 18 bases between. In germline, CDR1 is SGHNT, CDR2 YENEEA. CDR3 amino acids: CASSLGVGPSEKETQYF. The DNA for the CDR3 is TGTGCCAGCAGCTTAGGGGTGGGCCCTAGCGAAAAAGAGACCCAGTACTTC.

The V and J genes are TRBV19 and TRBJ1-5, with no clear D. The CDR3 has 18 amino acids. Germline CDR1 and CDR2: LNHDA and SQIVND (reference sequence). Trimming left V 3 bases short and J 1 base short, with 19 bases between. The CDR3 loop reads CASSIKAQAGSSNQPQHF. CDR3 sequence (DNA): TGTGCCAGTAGTATCAAGGCTCAGGCGGGTAGCAGCAATCAGCCCCAGCATTTT.

The V call is TRBV19, the J call TRBJ2-1; TRBD2 matches 11 bases. The CDR3 runs to 13 residues. Looked up from germline, CDR1 is LNHDA and CDR2 is SQIVND (reference sequence). Trimming took 7 bases from V and 9 from J; bases not matched to a gene: 5. The CDR3 sequence: CASMPSGGSEQFF. Written as DNA, the CDR3 is TGTGCCAGTATGCCTAGCGGGGGGAGTGAGCAGTTCTTC.

Points on this clone: The sample contains more than one DNA sequence encoding this CDR3. The J gene is TRBJ1-2, the V gene TRBV6-5; possible D gene TRBD1, 6 bases. Trimming pared 5 bases from V and 1 base from J, leaving 8 bases between. The CDR3 is 13 residues long. Per germline, CDR1 MNHEY and CDR2 SVGAGI. CDR3 region: CASSPGVNYGYTF. As DNA, the CDR3 is TGTGCCAGCAGTCCAGGGGTTAACTATGGCTACACCTTC.

The genes are TRBV6-1 and TRBJ2-5; a weak D match, TRBD2 (6 bases). The ends were cut back, 5 bases at V and 2 bases at J, with 15 bases in the middle. The CDR3 runs to 15 residues. Germline values: CDR1 MNHNS, CDR2 SASEGT. As DNA, the CDR3 is TGTGCCAGCAGTATTTTCGGGGGTTTGCAAGAGACCCAGTACTTC. Protein: CASSIFGGLQETQYF.

To note about this clone: Within the sample, other DNA sequences also encode this same CDR3. This chain joins TRBV9 and TRBJ2-1; D unclear. The CDR3 consists of 11 residues. Trimming removed 3 bases from V and 7 bases from J, with 5 bases in between. Germline lookup yields CDR1 SGDLS and CDR2 YYNGEE. The CDR3 is CASSALNEQFF. DNA for the CDR3: TGTGCCAGCAGCGCCCTAAATGAGCAGTTCTTC.

The chain carries TRBV5-1 and TRBJ2-3, with D maybe TRBD2 (6 bases). V shed 4 bases and J shed 8 bases, with 14 bases lying between them. This CDR3 contains 13 residues. The germline V gene has CDR1 SGHRS and CDR2 YFSETQ. The CDR3 spells CASSPPEGGTQYF. As DNA, the CDR3 is TGCGCCAGCAGCCCCCCCGAGGGAGGTACGCAGTATTTT.

V and J are TRBV14 and TRBJ1-2; TRBD1 matches 7 bases. CDR1 SGHDN and CDR2 FVKESK come from the germline V gene. CDR3 length equals 16 residues. V was pared by 1 base and J by 2 bases, with 7 bases of the junction left unmatched. CDR3 loop: CASSQVGRGPNYGYTF. CDR3 in DNA: TGTGCCAGCAGCCAAGTCGGAAGGGGGCCGAACTATGGCTACACCTTC.

Note on this clone: Different DNA sequences within this sample yield the same CDR3. V usage is TRBV5-1 and J usage is TRBJ2-7, with 10 bases that match TRBD1. This CDR3 has 15 residues. The trim removed 4 bases at V and 0 bases at J, leaving 4 bases unmatched. Germline CDR1 reads SGHRS; CDR2 reads YFSETQ. CDR3 sequence: CASSTGQGSSYEQYF. For the CDR3, the DNA is TGCGCCAGCAGCACGGGACAGGGGAGCTCCTACGAGCAGTACTTC.

This clone was seen a handful of times. The chain couples TRBV4-1 to TRBJ1-3; the D is unclear. The V gene's germline CDR1 is MGHRA and CDR2 YSYEKL. The length of the CDR3 is 16 residues. V lost 1 base, J lost 2 bases, and 12 bases lay in between. CDR3 sequence (DNA): TGCGCCAGCAGCCAAGGATTTGGACTAACTGGAAACACCATATATTTT. Translating gives CASSQGFGLTGNTIYF.

With respect to this clone: The sample carries other DNA sequences with the same CDR3. Written as DNA, the CDR3 is TGTGCCAGCAGCCGGGCAGGGGGAACTGAAGCTTTCTTT. Amino acids: CASSRAGGTEAFF. V is TRBV5-4 and J is TRBJ1-1; the match to TRBD1 covers 7 bases. Germline CDR1 is SGHNT and CDR2 is YYREEE (reference sequence). Unmatched junction bases numbered 5, after V lost 4 bases and J lost 5 bases. The CDR3 has 13 amino acids.

V and J are TRBV5-8 and TRBJ1-2; weak D call: TRBD1 (6 bases). Germline loops: CDR1 SGHTS, CDR2 YDEGEE. The CDR3 loop spans 15 amino acids. V was pared by 0 bases and J by 2 bases, with 11 bases between. CDR3 sequence: CASSLVNRGNYGYTF. The CDR3 region has the DNA TGTGCCAGCAGCTTGGTGAATAGGGGGAACTATGGCTACACCTTC.

On this clone: This same CDR3 is encoded by further DNA sequences in the sample. CDR3 residues: CASSLDGANVLTF. CDR3 nucleotides: TGCGCCAGCAGCTTGGACGGGGCCAACGTCCTGACTTTC. The chain has TRBV5-1 and TRBJ2-6; D call uncertain. The CDR3 runs 13 residues. Per the germline V gene, CDR1 is SGHRS and CDR2 is YFSETQ. V shed 0 bases and J shed 4 bases, with 2 bases lying between them.

The chain employs TRBV18 and TRBJ2-5; D remains unclear. Trimming took 3 bases from V and 7 from J, leaving 9 bases between them. Germline V gene data show CDR1 as KGHSH and CDR2 as LQKENI. The CDR3 covers 12 residues. CDR3 DNA sequence: TGTGCCAGCTCACCGCAGGATCGGACCCAGTACTTC. This translates into CASSPQDRTQYF.

The chain uses TRBV28 and TRBJ2-7; tentatively, D is TRBD1 or TRBD2 (5 bases each). The CDR3 extends over 14 amino acids. CDR1 and CDR2 from the germline V gene are MDHEN and SYDVKM. Deletions cut 5 bases from V and 6 bases from J, with 17 bases between. In DNA form, the CDR3 reads TGTGCCAGCAGTACCGGGACGCCGGTCCCCGAGCAGTACTTC. Protein product: CASSTGTPVPEQYF.

This clone was picked up one time. V is TRBV6-4 and J is TRBJ1-2; no definite D call. V lost 2 bases and J 4 bases, leaving 8 bases between the germline ends. Per germline, CDR1 MRHNA and CDR2 SNTAGT. The CDR3 consists of 13 residues. The DNA for the CDR3 is TGTGCCAGCAGTGACGGGGATCGCTATGGCTACACCTTC. Amino acids: CASSDGDRYGYTF.